These 28 T cell receptor beta chains were all obtained from the same sample, sequenced in a study of blood T cells in healthy people across ages. A second PCR, run for roughly 7 to 12 cycles, used a sample-barcoded 5' primer plus a J-beta primer mix. MiXCR, run by TCRdb on the 5' RACE reads, gives a single entry per CDR3 protein. The table shows 700,000 to 850,000 distinct CDR3 sequences, with about 53% occurring only once. Sequenced sample: blood. The origin of the receptors is a man older than 75 in good health.

This clonotype appeared a few times. The chain recombines TRBV27 with TRBJ2-7; possible D gene TRBD2, 7 bases. Trimming took off 6 bases at V and 2 bases at J, with 14 bases between the two ends. The CDR3 is made up of 14 amino acids. Germline values: CDR1 MNHEY, CDR2 SMNVEV (reference sequence). The CDR3 DNA is TGTGCCAGCAGACCCTGGGGGGGGCCCTACGAGCAGTACTTC. This translates into CASRPWGGPYEQYF.

This clonotype was counted between two and nine times. The gene calls are TRBV20-1 and TRBJ2-7, with D perhaps given as TRBD1 or TRBD2 (5 bases each). The CDR3 has 15 residues. Germline V CDR1 and CDR2: DFQATT, SNEGSKA (reference sequence). V lost 0 bases to trimming and J lost 2 bases, with 14 bases between them. CDR3 loop: CSARDRRGRAYEQYF. In nucleotides, the CDR3 is TGCAGTGCTAGAGATCGACGGGGCCGAGCCTACGAGCAGTACTTC.

This clonotype was seen a few times. The chain is built from TRBV29-1 and TRBJ2-5; D gene ambiguous. Germline V gene lookup returns CDR1 SQVTM and CDR2 ANQGSEA. This CDR3 comprises 11 residues. V was cut by 3 bases and J by 5 bases, with 7 bases left in between. The CDR3 DNA reads TGCAGCGTTGACCACAGCGAGACCCAGTACTTC. This translates into CSVDHSETQYF.

J is TRBJ2-7 and V is TRBV27, with D maybe TRBD1 (7 bases). Trimming took off 2 bases at V and 1 base at J, with 15 bases between the two ends. The CDR3 spans 16 residues. Germline V lookup: CDR1 MNHEY, CDR2 SMNVEV (reference sequence). CDR3 in amino acids: CASSLVGQGGSYEQYF. The CDR3 DNA follows: TGTGCCAGCAGTTTAGTGGGGCAGGGGGGATCCTACGAGCAGTACTTC.

The chain carries TRBV4-1 and TRBJ2-2; D uncertain. CDR1 is MGHRA and CDR2 is YSYEKL in the germline V gene. CDR3 length: 14 amino acids. With 3 bases removed from V and 7 bases from J, the gap between germline ends came to 12 bases. CDR3: CASSHPGLIGELFF. CDR3 DNA: TGCGCCAGCAGCCACCCGGGCTTGATCGGGGAGCTGTTTTTT.

This clonotype was counted between two and nine times. The chain recombines TRBV9 with TRBJ2-5; 8 positions match TRBD1. The CDR3 consists of 14 residues. The germline V gene encodes CDR1 SGDLS and CDR2 YYNGEE. J gave up 3 bases and V 4 bases, and 5 bases lay outside the gene matches. The CDR3 loop is CASSPGQVKETQYF. The CDR3 region has the DNA TGTGCCAGCAGCCCGGGACAGGTGAAAGAGACCCAGTACTTC.

The J gene is TRBJ2-6, the V gene TRBV12-3 or TRBV12-4; D is undetermined. This CDR3 comprises 20 residues. V lost 6 bases and J lost 0, with 24 bases in between. The CDR3 nucleotides read TGTGCCAGCAGAAATCTATCCACCACAGACCGAAACTCTGGGGCCAACGTCCTGACTTTC. Protein: CASRNLSTTDRNSGANVLTF.

CDR3 nucleotides: TGTGCCAGCAGTCCTAGACTGGGGGTGTGGGAGCAGTACTTC. It yields the protein CASSPRLGVWEQYF. The chain carries TRBV12-3 or TRBV12-4 and TRBJ2-5; TRBD1 or TRBD2 may be the D gene (5 bases each). V was pared by 5 bases and J by 11 bases, with 21 bases between. The CDR3 has 14 residues.

V gene TRBV9 combines with J gene TRBJ1-2, with a weak D call TRBD1 (5 bases). Germline V gives CDR1 SGDLS, CDR2 YYNGEE. V was shortened by 3 bases and J by 4 bases, with 7 bases between the two germline ends. The CDR3 extends over 12 amino acids. The DNA of the CDR3 is TGTGCCAGCAGCGAGGGACTCTATGGCTACACCTTC. This translates into CASSEGLYGYTF.

This chain uses TRBV6-5 with TRBJ2-7; TRBD2 matches 9 bases. V was clipped by 0 bases and J by 1 base; unmatched bases: 4. CDR1 is MNHEY, CDR2 SVGAGI, per germline. The CDR3 sequence is 16 residues long. CDR3 DNA: TGTGCCAGCAGTTACTCTCTAGCGGGACTTTCCTACGAGCAGTACTTC. This codes for CASSYSLAGLSYEQYF.

This clonotype has more than one count but fewer than ten. This chain links TRBV29-1 with TRBJ2-1, with 10 bases aligning to TRBD1. Germline assignment: CDR1 SQVTM and CDR2 ANQGSEA. CDR3 size: 15 residues. The V gene end was trimmed by 6 bases and the J gene end by 2 bases; junction bases not matched to a gene: 7. CDR3 DNA: TGCAGCGTGGTAGGGACAGGGGAGGCCTACAATGAGCAGTTCTTC. This gives the protein CSVVGTGEAYNEQFF.

This clonotype was counted many times. The V gene is TRBV11-2, the J gene TRBJ2-2, with TRBD2 matching 11 bases. The J segment lost 2 bases and the V segment lost 3 bases, leaving 5 bases of the junction unmatched. The CDR3 contains 17 residues. The germline V gene has CDR1 SGHAT and CDR2 FQNNGV. The chain's CDR3 is CASSFLTSGRNTGELFF. CDR3 sequence (DNA): TGTGCCAGCAGCTTCCTAACTAGCGGGAGAAACACCGGGGAGCTGTTTTTT.

This chain connects TRBV10-3 to TRBJ2-5, with a possible D match to TRBD1 (6 bases). The CDR3 covers 14 residues. V shed 3 bases and J shed 5 bases, with 13 bases lying between them. Per the germline V gene, CDR1 is ENHRY and CDR2 is SYGVKD. CDR3 nucleotide sequence: TGTGCCATCAGTGAATGGACAGAGTGGGAGACCCAGTACTTC. Translating gives CAISEWTEWETQYF.

This sequence joins TRBV2 and TRBJ2-3; 7 bases line up with TRBD1. Trimming took 6 bases from V and 14 from J; bases not matched to a gene: 23. There are 16 residues in the CDR3. Per germline, CDR1 SNHLY and CDR2 FYNNEI. CDR3 amino acids: CASRADRAQAGGYAYF. In DNA, the CDR3 is TGTGCCAGCAGGGCCGACAGGGCCCAAGCCGGCGGATACGCGTATTTT.

V usage is TRBV29-1 and J usage is TRBJ2-4; 9 bases are a match to TRBD2. CDR3 size: 16 residues. Trimming took 0 bases from V and 0 from J; bases not matched to a gene: 3. Germline V lookup: CDR1 SQVTM, CDR2 ANQGSEA. This CDR3 reads CSVEERTSVAKNIQYF. In DNA, the CDR3 is TGCAGCGTTGAAGAGCGGACTAGCGTAGCCAAAAACATTCAGTACTTC.

This chain's CDR3 is CASSVLAGGANEQYF. CDR3 DNA: TGCGCCAGCAGTGTACTAGCGGGAGGGGCCAACGAGCAGTACTTC. This chain uses TRBV10-2 with TRBJ2-7, with 13 nucleotides matching TRBD2. The germline CDR1 and CDR2 sequences are WSHSY and SAAADI. The V segment lost 4 bases and the J segment 5 bases; nucleotides outside the gene matches: 5. The CDR3 has 15 residues.

The rearrangement joins TRBV20-1 to TRBJ1-1; TRBD1 might be the D (5 bases). This CDR3 has 14 residues. Between the trimmed V and J ends, which lost 0 bases and 3 bases, there was a span of 11 bases. Germline CDR1 reads DFQATT; CDR2 reads SNEGSKA (reference sequence). CDR3 protein: CSARDRGTHTEAFF. CDR3 bases: TGCAGTGCTAGAGACCGGGGGACCCACACTGAAGCTTTCTTT.

The chain combines TRBV2 with TRBJ1-6; a weak D match, TRBD1 (5 bases). This CDR3 spans 15 amino acids. Germline V gives CDR1 SNHLY, CDR2 FYNNEI. V was pared by 3 bases and J by 5 bases, with 11 bases between. CDR3 DNA sequence: TGTGCCAGCAGTGAGGGACGGATAAATAATTCACCCCTCCACTTT. Its protein product is CASSEGRINNSPLHF.

The V gene is TRBV18, the J gene TRBJ2-4; possibly TRBD1 for D (6 bases). The J call may be faulty, since TRBJ2-5 better matches the DNA end. CDR1 and CDR2 (germline): KGHSH, LQKENI. There are 13 residues in the CDR3. The CDR3 DNA sequence: TGTGCCAGCTCACCACACAGGGAAGAGACCCAGTACTTC. Translation: CASSPHREETQYF.

In regard to this clonotype: Just one base apart from a much larger clone, this may be a read error. V gene TRBV10-2 combines with J gene TRBJ2-5; TRBD1 matches at 8 bases. This CDR3 contains 15 residues. Germline V lookup: CDR1 WSHSY, CDR2 SAAADI. The CDR3 is CASGSGTGPQEAQYF. The CDR3 region has the DNA TGCGCCAGCGGATCCGGGACAGGCCCACAAGAGGCCCAGTACTTC.

V is TRBV7-2 and J is TRBJ2-2; 10 bases are shared with TRBD2. This CDR3 is 16 amino acids long. V was clipped by 7 bases and J by 2 bases; unmatched bases: 7. Germline CDR1 is SGHTA and CDR2 is FQGNSA. The CDR3 region has the DNA TGTGCCAGCAAGAGTAGCGGGAGGTATAACACCGGGGAGCTGTTTTTT. Protein: CASKSSGRYNTGELFF.

This chain joins TRBV10-3 and TRBJ2-7; D is perhaps TRBD1 (5 bases). The J call may be incorrect, as the DNA end agrees better with TRBJ2-5. Germline V gives CDR1 ENHRY, CDR2 SYGVKD. CDR3 length: 13 amino acids. The CDR3 bases are TGTGCCATACGAACGGGTCAGGGAGAGACCCAGTACTTC. This gives the protein CAIRTGQGETQYF.

There are a few counts of this clonotype. The V and J genes are TRBV29-1 and TRBJ2-1, with 11 bases matching TRBD2. Germline assignment: CDR1 SQVTM and CDR2 ANQGSEA. V lost 6 bases and J lost 7; bases outside the gene matches: 2. The CDR3 sequence is 12 residues long. Here the CDR3 reads CSVRTSGNEQFF. The CDR3 bases are TGCAGCGTACGGACTAGCGGGAATGAGCAGTTCTTC.

J is TRBJ2-3 and V is TRBV7-9; D unresolved. This CDR3 contains 15 residues. Germline assignment: CDR1 SEHNR and CDR2 FQNEAQ (reference sequence). V shed 3 bases and J shed 0 bases, with 10 bases lying between them. Here the CDR3 reads CASSFRAISTDTQYF. The CDR3, as DNA: TGTGCCAGCAGCTTTAGAGCGATTAGCACAGATACGCAGTATTTT.

The CDR3 sequence is CASSQEKFDTQYF. The DNA of the CDR3 is TGTGCCAGCAGCCAAGAAAAGTTTGATACGCAGTATTTT. The genes are TRBV4-2 and TRBJ2-3, with unresolved D. This CDR3 comprises 13 residues. Germline V CDR1 and CDR2: LGHNA, YNFKEQ. V was shortened by 0 bases and J by 6 bases, with 7 bases between the two germline ends.

The V call is TRBV6-6, the J call TRBJ2-5; 10 positions agree with TRBD2. The ends lost 8 bases at V and 5 bases at J; junction bases unmatched: 5. The germline gives CDR1 MNHNY, CDR2 SVGAGI (reference sequence). The CDR3 runs to 13 residues. As DNA, the CDR3 is TGTGCCAGCGCTACGGGACTAGCGGAGACCCAGTACTTC. This encodes CASATGLAETQYF.

This clonotype has just a few counts. The chain combines TRBV5-1 with TRBJ2-5, with D unclear. This CDR3 is 15 amino acids long. Germline V gives CDR1 SGHRS, CDR2 YFSETQ. Trimming left V 0 bases short and J 2 bases short, with 11 bases between. As DNA, the CDR3 is TGCGCCAGCAGCTTGGACGGCCTGGGACAAGAGACCCAGTACTTC. Protein product: CASSLDGLGQETQYF.

This clonotype was observed a single time. The J gene is TRBJ2-5, the V gene TRBV5-6; tentatively, D is TRBD2 (6 bases). V lost 0 bases and J 11 bases, leaving 17 bases between the germline ends. CDR3 length: 14 residues. Germline V gene sequence: CDR1 SGHDT, CDR2 YYEEEE. The CDR3 nucleotides are TGTGCCAGCAGCTTGGTCCTAGGAGCGGGTGAGCAGTACTTC. Translated: CASSLVLGAGEQYF.